The source of this TCR beta chain is a study of blood T cells in healthy people across ages. Study observations and caveats: Unknown CMV status may confound age-related changes in expanded clones.

To note about this clonotype: Its antigen is as yet unknown.

V lost 1 base and J 2 bases, leaving 11 bases between the germline ends. This CDR3 has 14 amino acids. Germline V lookup: CDR1 GTSNPN, CDR2 SVGIG (reference sequence). PCR was performed a second time for about 6 to 12 cycles using a sample-barcoded 5' primer and a J-beta primer mix. TCRdb re-called the 5' RACE reads with MiXCR, one entry per CDR3 protein. The profile shows approximately 600,000 distinct CDR3 sequences, 58% of them singletons. The origin of this receptor is a man in his sixties in good health. The sequenced material came from blood. This chain links TRBV30 with TRBJ2-5; the D is unclear. The CDR3 here is CAWSDLDGQETQYF. The CDR3 nucleotides are TGTGCCTGGAGTGACCTGGACGGACAAGAGACCCAGTACTTC.